This TCR beta chain came from a study of cytomegalovirus exposure and HLA in healthy donors. Notes on the study in general: Because they were indistinguishable, some V segments, including TRBV6-2 and TRBV6-3, were excluded.

Between the trimmed V and J ends, which lost 1 base and 0 bases, there was a span of 10 bases. Germline loops: CDR1 SGHTA, CDR2 FQGTGA. The CDR3 is 16 residues long. Comment on this clone: The antigen is not known.

The PCR made use of 60 Vbeta and 13 Jbeta primers. Sequencing used immunoSEQ multiplex PCR; TCRdb keeps in-frame clones, though not all of them. The sample lists around 130,000 clones; around three quarters were seen once. This TCR derives from an older woman in good health and CMV-seropositive. The material sequenced was PBMCs. The rearrangement uses TRBV7-3 and TRBJ2-1; D is unresolved. This CDR3 reads CASSLIPGLSYNEQFF. CDR3 sequence (DNA): TGTGCCAGCAGCTTAATTCCGGGTCTCTCCTACAATGAGCAGTTCTTC.